A selection of T cell receptor beta chains follows, all from one sample in a study. MiXCR, run by TCRdb on the RT-PCR reads, gives a single entry per CDR3 protein. The sample carries around 700,000 distinct CDR3 sequences, about 14% recorded once. Material: memory CD4+ T cells from blood. These receptors were taken from a female donor in good health, serving as a healthy control. Both conserved end residues are part of each CDR3. A D gene is named only where the DNA matches it firmly. Where a row states a size, it is once, few, many or the class of an expanded clone; other rows omit it.

v_call	j_call	d_call	clone_size	cdr3_aa	cdr3_nt
TRBV3-2	TRBJ2-3	-	-	CASSQGRESDTQYF	TGTGCCAGCAGCCAAGGGCGGGAGAGCGATACGCAGTATTTT
TRBV6-5	TRBJ2-5	-	many	CASSYSTGAPGETQYF	TGTGCCAGCAGTTACTCGACGGGGGCGCCGGGAGAGACCCAGTACTTC
TRBV3-1	TRBJ1-3	-	few	CASSQAWEGSGNTIYF	TGTGCCAGCAGCCAAGCATGGGAAGGATCTGGAAACACCATATATTTT
TRBV7-2	TRBJ2-2	-	few	CASSLVGRGTGELFF	TGTGCCAGCAGCTTAGTCGGCCGAGGCACCGGGGAGCTGTTTTTT
TRBV27	TRBJ2-1	TRBD1	few	CASSLWALTGARGRGRNEQFF	TGTGCCAGCAGTTTATGGGCCCTGACAGGGGCGCGGGGTAGAGGTAGGAATGAGCAGTTCTTC
TRBV20-1	TRBJ1-1	TRBD1	-	CSAKQGVGTEAFF	TGCAGTGCTAAGCAGGGGGTCGGCACTGAAGCTTTCTTT
TRBV7-6	TRBJ2-5	TRBD2	-	CASSLVPLAGDRETQYF	TGTGCCAGCAGCTTAGTCCCCCTAGCGGGAGATCGGGAGACCCAGTACTTC
TRBV7-7	TRBJ2-2	-	few	CASSLVGGPNTGELFF	TGTGCCAGCAGCTTAGTCGGCGGTCCGAACACCGGGGAGCTGTTTTTT
TRBV7-9	TRBJ2-3	TRBD2	-	CASSEGLAGVKDTQYF	TGTGCCAGCAGCGAGGGACTAGCGGGGGTTAAAGATACGCAGTATTTT
TRBV5-5	TRBJ2-2	-	many	CASSLYGVTGELFF	TGTGCCAGCAGCTTGTATGGGGTCACCGGGGAGCTGTTTTTT
TRBV9	TRBJ1-3	-	-	CASSPRGVDTGNTIYF	TGTGCCAGCAGCCCCCGAGGGGTAGACACTGGAAACACCATATATTTT
TRBV18	TRBJ2-5	-	many	CASSPGQKETQYF	TGTGCCAGCAGCCCCGGACAGAAAGAGACCCAGTACTTC
TRBV29-1	TRBJ2-1	-	many	CSVKAYDEQFF	TGCAGCGTTAAAGCTTACGATGAGCAGTTCTTC
TRBV7-2	TRBJ2-1	TRBD2	few	CASSSGLGFYNEQFF	TGTGCCAGCAGCTCGGGACTAGGTTTCTACAATGAGCAGTTCTTC
TRBV5-1	TRBJ2-5	-	few	CASSLGPAGGHQETQYF	TGCGCCAGCAGCTTGGGCCCGGCGGGCGGACACCAAGAGACCCAGTACTTC